Described below is a single TCR beta chain sequence and its context. Its antigen is as yet unknown. This entry belongs to a study of T cell responses to AZD1222 COVID-19 vaccine. This CDR3 spans 16 amino acids. The V and J ends lost 4 bases and 4 bases respectively, with 18 bases between them. CDR1 and CDR2 (germline): SGHDT, YYEEEE. Some clones are missing from TCRdb's copy, which holds only in-frame ones; the method was immunoSEQ multiplex PCR. The sample lists about 66,000 clones, 70% to 80% occurring once. Findings and caveats of the study: Repertoire collection took place solely once the T cell response had peaked. Spike as a whole was targeted by vaccine-associated CD4 TCRs, dominant at 160-218 and 743-854.

V usage is TRBV5-6 and J usage is TRBJ2-1; D is perhaps TRBD2 (7 bases). The receptor comes from an adult in good health. Source: peripheral blood, taken on day 0 of MenACWY control vaccination. The CDR3 DNA is TGTGCCAGCAGCCCCGCCGGCGCGGGGGCTTACAATGAGCAGTTCTTC. Translation gives CASSPAGAGAYNEQFF.